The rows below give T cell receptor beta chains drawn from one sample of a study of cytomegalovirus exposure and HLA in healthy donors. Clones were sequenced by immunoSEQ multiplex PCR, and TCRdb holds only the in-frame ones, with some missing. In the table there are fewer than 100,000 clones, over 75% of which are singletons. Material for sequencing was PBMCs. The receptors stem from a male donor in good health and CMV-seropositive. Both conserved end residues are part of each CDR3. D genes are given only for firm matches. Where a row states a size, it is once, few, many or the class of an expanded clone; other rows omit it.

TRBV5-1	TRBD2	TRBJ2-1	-	CASSTGLAGGLNSYNEQFF	TGCGCCAGCAGCACCGGACTAGCGGGAGGTTTAAACTCCTACAATGAGCAGTTCTTC
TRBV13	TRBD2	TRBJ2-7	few	CASSPGLAGVSYEQYF	TGTGCCAGCAGCCCCGGACTAGCGGGAGTGTCCTACGAGCAGTACTTC
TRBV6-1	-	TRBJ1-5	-	CASSEWTSPYNQPQHF	TGTGCCAGCAGTGAATGGACATCCCCCTACAATCAGCCCCAGCATTTT
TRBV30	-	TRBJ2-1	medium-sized	CAWSVSGRDYNEQFF	TGTGCCTGGAGTGTATCGGGCAGGGACTACAATGAGCAGTTCTTC
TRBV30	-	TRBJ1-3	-	CAWSLFESSGNTIYF	TGTGCCTGGAGCCTCTTCGAGAGCTCTGGAAACACCATATATTTT
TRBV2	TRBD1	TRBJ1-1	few	CASSQGENTEAFF	TGTGCCAGCAGTCAGGGGGAAAACACTGAAGCTTTCTTT
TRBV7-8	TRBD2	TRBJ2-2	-	CASSSKRSGGRRTGELFF	TGTGCCAGCAGCTCAAAGAGAAGCGGGGGTCGGCGGACCGGGGAGCTGTTTTTT
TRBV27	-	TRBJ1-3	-	CASSSLGLSDTIYF	TGTGCCAGCAGTTCCCTAGGACTTAGTGACACCATATATTTT
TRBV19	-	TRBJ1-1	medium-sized	CASSSPDITNTEAFF	TGTGCCAGTAGTTCCCCCGACATTACGAACACTGAAGCTTTCTTT
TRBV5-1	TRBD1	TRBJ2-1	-	CASSLGTGSNEQFF	TGCGCCAGCAGCTTGGGGACAGGTTCCAATGAGCAGTTCTTC
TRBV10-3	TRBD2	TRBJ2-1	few	CAIKSGRGYNEQFF	TGTGCCATCAAAAGCGGGAGGGGGTACAATGAGCAGTTCTTC
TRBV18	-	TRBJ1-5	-	CASSQDSVVNSNQPQHF	TGTGCCAGCTCACAGGACAGCGTAGTTAATAGCAATCAGCCCCAGCATTTT
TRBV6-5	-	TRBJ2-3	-	CASSSSLGNTQYF	TGTGCCAGCAGTTCGTCACTCGGGAATACGCAGTATTTT
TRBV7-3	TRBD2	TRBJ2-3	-	CASSSPDFGLAGTRDTQYF	TGTGCCAGCAGCTCCCCGGACTTCGGACTAGCGGGGACGCGGGATACGCAGTATTTT
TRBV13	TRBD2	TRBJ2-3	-	CASSLGLAGRTDTQYF	TGTGCCAGCAGCTTAGGGCTAGCGGGACGCACAGATACGCAGTATTTT
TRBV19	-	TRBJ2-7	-	CASSITTVYSYEQYF	TGTGCCAGTAGTATAACTACGGTCTACTCCTACGAGCAGTACTTC
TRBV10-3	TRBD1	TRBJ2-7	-	CAISGATGVNEQYF	TGTGCCATCAGTGGTGCGACAGGGGTAAACGAGCAGTACTTC
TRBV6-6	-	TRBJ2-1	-	CASSLRDNEQFF	TGTGCCAGCAGCTTGCGGGACAATGAGCAGTTCTTC
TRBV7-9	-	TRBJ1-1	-	CASSNILIRVENTEAFF	TGTGCCAGCAGCAATATACTTATCAGGGTGGAAAACACTGAAGCTTTCTTT
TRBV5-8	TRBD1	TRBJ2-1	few	CASSLAGQAWDEQFF	TGTGCCAGCAGCTTGGCCGGACAGGCGTGGGATGAGCAGTTCTTC
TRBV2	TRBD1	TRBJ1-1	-	CASSTGQGRNTEAFF	TGTGCCAGCAGCACGGGACAGGGCAGGAACACTGAAGCTTTCTTT
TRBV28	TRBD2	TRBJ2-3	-	CASSLGAGGSTDTQYF	TGTGCCAGCAGTTTAGGTGCGGGGGGTAGCACAGATACGCAGTATTTT
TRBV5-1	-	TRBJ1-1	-	CASSITTGTLNTEAFF	TGCGCCAGCAGCATTACTACAGGGACACTGAACACTGAAGCTTTCTTT